The 13 T cell receptor beta chains in this list originate from one sample, sequenced in a study of CD8 T cells in ankylosing spondylitis. TCRdb fed the 5' RACE reads into MiXCR, producing one record per CDR3 protein. This table has 210,000 or so distinct CDR3 sequences, 8% to 10% appearing once. The source material was blood, either unsorted or a sorted T cell fraction (not recorded which). The receptors were sampled from a female donor with ankylosing spondylitis or in good health (not recorded which).

The rearrangement uses TRBV5-1 and TRBJ2-1; TRBD2 agrees at 11 bases. The CDR3 has 16 amino acids. The J segment lost 4 bases and the V segment lost 3 bases, leaving 6 bases of the junction unmatched. CDR1 and CDR2 (germline): SGHRS, YFSETQ. The CDR3 sequence: CASSSLTSGSYNEQFF. CDR3 sequence (DNA): TGCGCCAGCAGCTCCTTAACTAGCGGGAGTTACAATGAGCAGTTCTTC.

This clonotype has ten or more counts. The gene calls are TRBV20-1 and TRBJ2-5, with TRBD2 matching over 8 bases. Trimming took 6 bases from V and 1 from J; bases not matched to a gene: 13. The CDR3 runs to 16 residues. Germline V CDR1 and CDR2: DFQATT, SNEGSKA (reference sequence). CDR3 in amino acids: CSAPIASGGRQETQYF. The CDR3 DNA sequence: TGCAGTGCCCCCATCGCGTCGGGAGGGCGCCAAGAGACCCAGTACTTC.

This clonotype was seen more than once but under ten times. V and J are TRBV20-1 and TRBJ2-7; tentatively, D is TRBD2 (6 bases). V gave up 2 bases and J gave up 4 bases, with 12 bases separating them. Looked up from germline, CDR1 is DFQATT and CDR2 is SNEGSKA (reference sequence). The CDR3 is 13 residues long. The CDR3 region is CSARPGGRYEQYF. CDR3 bases: TGCAGTGCTAGACCAGGAGGGAGGTACGAGCAGTACTTC.

This clonotype was counted at least ten times. This rearrangement joins TRBV12-3 or TRBV12-4 to TRBJ2-2; 10 positions match TRBD2. After removal of 2 bases from V and 5 bases from J, the junction contained 5 bases not matched to a gene. This CDR3 region has 16 residues. Written as DNA, the CDR3 is TGTGCCAGCAGTTTAAGGGCTAGCGGGGGAACCGGGGAGCTGTTTTTT. Its protein is CASSLRASGGTGELFF.

This clonotype was counted ten times or more. V gene TRBV5-1 combines with J gene TRBJ1-1; 9 nucleotides agree with TRBD1. The ends lost 1 base at V and 7 bases at J; junction bases unmatched: 5. Germline CDR1 and CDR2: SGHRS and YFSETQ. CDR3 length equals 14 residues. The CDR3 sequence: CASSLSPGQGEAFF. The DNA of the CDR3 is TGCGCCAGCAGCTTGTCTCCGGGACAGGGTGAAGCTTTCTTT.

This clonotype was counted between two and nine times. The CDR3 loop is CSVYDVVSEQYF. CDR3 nucleotides: TGCAGCGTTTACGATGTGGTTTCCGAGCAGTACTTC. The chain combines TRBV29-1 with TRBJ2-7; no definite D call. This CDR3 has 12 amino acids. V shed 5 bases and J shed 6 bases, with 14 bases lying between them. Germline V gene lookup returns CDR1 SQVTM and CDR2 ANQGSEA.

This clonotype has a count of ten or more. The chain has TRBV9 and TRBJ2-7; D may match TRBD1 or TRBD2 (6 bases each). Germline assignment: CDR1 SGDLS and CDR2 YYNGEE. This CDR3 comprises 14 residues. V lost 0 bases and J 5 bases, leaving 12 bases between the germline ends. CDR3 in amino acids: CASSVGGRDNEQYF. CDR3 DNA: TGTGCCAGCAGCGTAGGTGGGCGGGACAACGAGCAGTACTTC.

This clonotype was observed at least ten times. The chain uses TRBV29-1 and TRBJ2-5, with 7 bases aligning to TRBD1. Looked up from germline, CDR1 is SQVTM and CDR2 is ANQGSEA. This CDR3 is 13 amino acids long. The trim removed 4 bases at V and 7 bases at J, leaving 9 bases unmatched. The CDR3 DNA reads as TGCAGCGTTGCAGTCCAGGGGGTTGGGACCCAGTACTTC. It codes for CSVAVQGVGTQYF.

In this sample, this clonotype turned up many times. V usage is TRBV20-1 and J usage is TRBJ2-3; TRBD1 or TRBD2 may be the D gene (6 bases each). CDR3 size: 17 residues. Deletions cut 1 base from V and 1 base from J, with 18 bases between. Germline loops: CDR1 DFQATT, CDR2 SNEGSKA (reference sequence). DNA for the CDR3: TGCAGTGCTAGAGTGGCCGGGGGCGGACCCCGCACAGATACGCAGTATTTT. This encodes CSARVAGGGPRTDTQYF.

The chain carries TRBV3-1 and TRBJ2-5, with 13 bases matching TRBD2. The V gene end was trimmed by 4 bases and the J gene end by 5 bases; junction bases not matched to a gene: 7. Germline CDR1 LGHDT, CDR2 YNNKEL (reference sequence). This CDR3 spans 16 amino acids. The DNA for the CDR3 is TGTGCCAGCAGCCCCCGACTAGCGGGGGGCCGGGAGACCCAGTACTTC. Protein product: CASSPRLAGGRETQYF.

This clonotype was seen at least ten times. This chain links TRBV20-1 with TRBJ1-1; D remains ambiguous. The CDR3 extends over 13 amino acids. Germline assignment: CDR1 DFQATT and CDR2 SNEGSKA (reference sequence). V was shortened by 3 bases and J by 1 base, with 9 bases between the two germline ends. The CDR3 reads CSASKSENTEAFF. Here the CDR3 DNA reads TGCAGTGCTAGTAAATCCGAGAACACTGAAGCTTTCTTT.

V and J are TRBV7-9 and TRBJ1-4; no firm D call. Deletions cut 2 bases from V and 4 bases from J, with 11 bases between. CDR1 and CDR2 from the germline V gene are SEHNR and FQNEAQ (reference sequence). The CDR3 contains 15 residues. The CDR3 sequence: CASSLMHPGNEKLFF. The CDR3 DNA reads TGTGCCAGCAGCTTAATGCATCCCGGTAATGAAAAACTGTTTTTT.

This clonotype was counted at least ten times. This rearrangement joins TRBV20-1 to TRBJ2-1, with TRBD2 matching 7 bases. This CDR3 contains 15 residues. V trimming: 0 bases; J trimming: 3 bases; junction bases outside the gene matches: 5. Per the germline V gene, CDR1 is DFQATT and CDR2 is SNEGSKA (reference sequence). The CDR3 DNA reads TGCAGTGCTAGAGAGGGAGGGCTAAGCTACAATGAGCAGTTCTTC. As protein: CSAREGGLSYNEQFF.